This is a list of T cell receptor beta chains from one sample in a study of cytomegalovirus exposure and HLA in healthy donors. Only in-frame clones appear in the TCRdb table, and some are missing; sequencing was by immunoSEQ multiplex PCR. The profile shows around 200,000 clones, approximately 80% of them singletons. Material: PBMCs. These receptors were taken from a woman between 45 and 60 years old in good health and CMV-seropositive. Both conserved end residues are part of each CDR3. A D gene is named only where the DNA matches it firmly. Part of the rows lack a size; the others show once, few, many or a class for expanded clones.

clone_size,v_call,d_call,j_call,cdr3_aa,cdr3_nt
NA,TRBV5-1,TRBD1,TRBJ1-2,CASSSDGQGLEGYTF,TGCGCCAGCAGCTCCGACGGACAGGGCCTTGAGGGCTACACCTTC
NA,TRBV5-1,NA,TRBJ1-1,CASSSEPAGNTEAFF,TGCGCCAGCAGCTCCGAACCGGCGGGGAACACTGAAGCTTTCTTT
NA,TRBV25-1,TRBD1,TRBJ2-5,CATLGQIQETQYF,TGTGCCACCTTGGGACAGATCCAAGAGACCCAGTACTTC
NA,TRBV19,TRBD1,TRBJ1-1,CASSMGTGGNTEAFF,TGTGCCAGTAGTATGGGAACAGGGGGCAACACTGAAGCTTTCTTT
NA,TRBV19,TRBD1,TRBJ2-1,CASSIGQGDEQFF,TGTGCCAGTAGTATCGGGCAGGGGGATGAGCAGTTCTTC
once,TRBV11-1,NA,TRBJ2-7,CVRVGETYEQYF,TGCGTCCGGGTAGGGGAAACCTACGAGCAGTACTTC
NA,TRBV5-1,NA,TRBJ2-5,CASSPLTGVETQYF,TGCGCCAGCAGCCCCCTCACCGGGGTCGAGACCCAGTACTTC
NA,TRBV4-2,TRBD1,TRBJ1-6,CASSQGTGGSSPLHF,TGTGCCAGCAGCCAAGGGACAGGGGGAAGTTCACCCCTCCACTTT
NA,TRBV6-5,NA,TRBJ1-5,CASRRYRDHQPQHF,TGTGCCAGCAGGCGTTACAGGGATCACCAGCCCCAGCATTTT
NA,TRBV5-6,TRBD1,TRBJ1-2,CASSKGQGFNYGYTF,TGTGCCAGCAGCAAGGGACAGGGTTTCAACTATGGCTACACCTTC
NA,TRBV11-2,TRBD1,TRBJ1-5,CASSLGQGASQPQHF,TGTGCCAGCAGCTTAGGACAGGGGGCCAGTCAGCCCCAGCATTTT
NA,TRBV4-2,TRBD2,TRBJ2-7,CASSQGGAGAGYEQYF,TGTGCCAGCAGCCAAGGCGGAGCGGGGGCCGGCTACGAGCAGTACTTC
NA,TRBV4-3,NA,TRBJ1-2,CASSQTAGPYYGYTF,TGCGCCAGCAGCCAAACCGCAGGGCCTTACTATGGCTACACCTTC
NA,TRBV5-1,NA,TRBJ2-7,CASSRRGSSYEQYF,TGCGCCAGCAGCCGAAGGGGGTCTTCCTACGAGCAGTACTTC
NA,TRBV25-1,NA,TRBJ1-1,CASSELFTRGAFF,TGTGCCAGCAGTGAATTGTTTACCAGGGGTGCTTTCTTT
NA,TRBV7-2,NA,TRBJ1-1,CASSLDLVGRRYNTEAFF,TGTGCCAGCAGCTTAGATCTCGTGGGGCGCAGATATAACACTGAAGCTTTCTTT
once,TRBV28,NA,TRBJ1-2,CASSTKQPYGYTF,TGTGCCAGCAGTACAAAACAGCCCTATGGCTACACCTTC
once,TRBV28,NA,TRBJ1-2,CASTSNGLGGPNYGYTF,TGTGCCAGCACCAGTAACGGGTTAGGAGGGCCAAACTATGGCTACACCTTC
NA,TRBV5-1,NA,TRBJ2-2,CASTVGSLANTGELFF,TGCGCCAGCACGGTAGGCAGTCTAGCGAACACCGGGGAGCTGTTTTTT
NA,TRBV15,NA,TRBJ1-2,CATSREVQGAYGYTF,TGTGCCACCAGCAGAGAAGTACAGGGAGCCTATGGCTACACCTTC
NA,TRBV10-3,TRBD2,TRBJ2-7,CAISDGGADSEQYF,TGTGCCATCAGTGACGGGGGGGCTGACAGCGAGCAGTACTTC
NA,TRBV27,NA,TRBJ1-6,CASRSPPTYNSPLHF,TGTGCCAGCAGGAGTCCGCCAACCTATAATTCACCCCTCCACTTT
NA,TRBV7-8,TRBD1,TRBJ1-4,CASSSPDRELFF,TGTGCCAGCAGCTCCCCGGACAGGGAATTGTTTTTT
few,TRBV19,TRBD1,TRBJ2-2,CASRLTGGFSGELFF,TGTGCCAGTAGGTTGACAGGGGGCTTTAGCGGGGAGCTGTTTTTT
once,TRBV10-2,NA,TRBJ1-2,CASMGEAYYGYTF,TGCGCCAGCATGGGGGAGGCTTACTATGGCTACACCTTC
NA,TRBV5-1,TRBD1,TRBJ2-7,CASSTGQPTGEQYF,TGCGCCAGCAGCACGGGACAGCCGACGGGCGAGCAGTACTTC
NA,TRBV28,TRBD1,TRBJ1-2,CASSLGGQGADWSRFFYGYTF,TGTGCCAGCAGTTTAGGGGGACAGGGGGCTGATTGGTCCCGTTTTTTCTATGGCTACACCTTC
NA,TRBV6-5,TRBD1,TRBJ1-2,CASSRDRSNYGYTF,TGTGCCAGCAGTCGGGACAGAAGTAACTATGGCTACACCTTC
NA,TRBV6-5,TRBD2,TRBJ2-1,CASGSGSPSYNEQFF,TGTGCCAGTGGTAGCGGGTCCCCCTCCTACAATGAGCAGTTCTTC
NA,TRBV5-4,TRBD1,TRBJ2-3,CASSPGTDITDTQYF,TGTGCCAGCAGCCCCGGGACAGACATCACAGATACGCAGTATTTT
once,TRBV2,TRBD2,TRBJ2-1,CASTNAGGGGLPKRFF,TGTGCCAGCACTAACGCAGGAGGCGGGGGGCTTCCGAAGAGATTCTTC
NA,TRBV10-3,TRBD1,TRBJ1-2,CAISETGAYGYTF,TGTGCCATCAGTGAGACAGGGGCCTATGGCTACACCTTC
NA,TRBV28,NA,TRBJ1-4,CASSLREKLFF,TGTGCCAGCAGTTTGAGGGAAAAACTGTTTTTT
few,TRBV4-1,TRBD1,TRBJ1-2,CASSQPDRGTGYTF,TGCGCCAGCAGCCAGCCCGACAGGGGCACAGGCTACACCTTC
NA,TRBV6-1,NA,TRBJ2-7,CASSETLRGSEQYF,TGTGCCAGCAGTGAGACCTTAAGGGGATCCGAGCAGTACTTC
NA,TRBV5-5,TRBD2,TRBJ2-3,CASSSGGYEEDTQYF,TGTGCCAGCAGCTCGGGGGGTTACGAGGAAGATACGCAGTATTTT
NA,TRBV6-5,TRBD1,TRBJ2-1,CASSLDRFPTREQFF,TGTGCCAGCAGTTTGGACAGGTTCCCCACAAGGGAGCAGTTCTTC
NA,TRBV14,TRBD2,TRBJ2-7,CASGRSGGGRYEQYF,TGTGCCAGCGGCCGTAGCGGGGGGGGCCGCTACGAGCAGTACTTC
few,TRBV2,TRBD2,TRBJ2-1,CASSGRTSGWNEQFF,TGTGCCAGCAGTGGCCGGACTAGCGGGTGGAATGAGCAGTTCTTC
NA,TRBV4-2,TRBD1,TRBJ2-6,CASSRAGTGGDGANVLTF,TGTGCCAGCAGCCGCGCCGGGACAGGGGGCGACGGGGCCAACGTCCTGACTTTC
NA,TRBV7-2,NA,TRBJ1-1,CASSLGGESTEAFF,TGTGCCAGCAGCTTAGGGGGGGAGTCTACTGAAGCTTTCTTT
NA,TRBV2,NA,TRBJ1-2,CASSEGGRGKGYTF,TGTGCCAGCAGTGAAGGGGGAAGGGGAAAAGGCTACACCTTC
NA,TRBV18,TRBD1,TRBJ1-1,CASSPPTGQSTEAFF,TGTGCCAGCTCACCACCGACAGGGCAATCCACTGAAGCTTTCTTT
NA,TRBV4-3,TRBD1,TRBJ2-4,CASSPDRGPENIQYF,TGCGCCAGCAGCCCAGACAGGGGGCCAGAAAACATTCAGTACTTC
NA,TRBV6-1,TRBD1,TRBJ1-2,CASSLQLQGDYGYTF,TGTGCCAGCAGTCTACAGCTGCAGGGGGACTATGGCTACACCTTC
NA,TRBV5-1,TRBD1,TRBJ1-1,CASTTGWDTEAFF,TGCGCCAGCACGACAGGGTGGGACACTGAAGCTTTCTTT
NA,TRBV6-6,NA,TRBJ1-6,CASSQDVRDNSPLHF,TGTGCCAGCAGCCAGGACGTCAGGGATAATTCACCCCTCCACTTT
NA,TRBV5-1,TRBD1,TRBJ1-5,CASSYGTGGLESQPQHF,TGCGCCAGCAGCTACGGGACAGGGGGCTTAGAGAGTCAGCCCCAGCATTTT
NA,TRBV30,NA,TRBJ1-5,CAWNPAGPLSNQPQHF,TGTGCCTGGAACCCAGCAGGCCCCTTGAGCAATCAGCCCCAGCATTTT
NA,TRBV6-6,TRBD1,TRBJ1-5,CASQTGGSNQPQHF,TGTGCCAGCCAAACAGGGGGTAGCAATCAGCCCCAGCATTTT
NA,TRBV6-5,NA,TRBJ1-6,CASSYTGQYNSPLHF,TGTGCCAGCAGTTACACAGGGCAATATAATTCACCCCTCCACTTT